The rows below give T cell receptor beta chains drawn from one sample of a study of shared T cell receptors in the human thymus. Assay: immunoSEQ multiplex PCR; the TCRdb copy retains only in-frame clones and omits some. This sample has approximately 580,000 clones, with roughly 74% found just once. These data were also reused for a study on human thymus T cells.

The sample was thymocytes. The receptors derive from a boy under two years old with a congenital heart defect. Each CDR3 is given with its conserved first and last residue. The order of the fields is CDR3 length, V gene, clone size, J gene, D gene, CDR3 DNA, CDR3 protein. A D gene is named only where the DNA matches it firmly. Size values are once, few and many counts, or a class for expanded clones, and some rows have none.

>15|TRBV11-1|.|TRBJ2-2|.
TGTGCCAGCAGCCCCCGGGGAGCGAGGTCCGGGGAGCTGTTTTTT
CASSPRGARSGELFF
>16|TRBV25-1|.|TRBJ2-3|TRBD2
TGTGCCAGCAGTGAACATAGCGGGAGTGTCCAGAATACGCAGTATTTT
CASSEHSGSVQNTQYF
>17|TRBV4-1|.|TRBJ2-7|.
TGCGCCAGCAGCCAACACTTAGAAGGGACATTTCTTTACGAGCAGTACTTC
CASSQHLEGTFLYEQYF
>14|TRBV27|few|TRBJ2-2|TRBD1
TGTGCCAGTACCGGGACAGGGGCTGCCGGGGAGCTGTTTTTT
CASTGTGAAGELFF
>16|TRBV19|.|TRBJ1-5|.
TGTGCCAGTAGTATACGGCAGGGGAATAGCAATCAGCCCCAGCATTTT
CASSIRQGNSNQPQHF
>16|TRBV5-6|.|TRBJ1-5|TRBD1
TGTGCCAGCAGCGAACCCGGGACAGGGAGCAATCAGCCCCAGCATTTT
CASSEPGTGSNQPQHF
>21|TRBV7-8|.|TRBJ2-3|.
TGTGCCAGCAGCTTAGGGCGGGACTACCCGAGTAGAGGGGGTAGCACAGATACGCAGTATTTT
CASSLGRDYPSRGGSTDTQYF
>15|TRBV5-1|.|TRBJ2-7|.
TGCGCCAGCCGATCAATAGGGACATTTCCCTACGAGCAGTACTTC
CASRSIGTFPYEQYF
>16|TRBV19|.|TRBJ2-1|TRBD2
TGTGCCAGTAGTCCCCTTAGCGGGATCTCCTACAATGAGCAGTTCTTC
CASSPLSGISYNEQFF
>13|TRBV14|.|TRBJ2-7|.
TGTGCCAGCAGCCTTAAGACAGCGTACGAGCAGTACTTC
CASSLKTAYEQYF
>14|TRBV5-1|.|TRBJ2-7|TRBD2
TGCGCCAGCAGCTTGACGGGAGGGGTCTACGAGCAGTACTTC
CASSLTGGVYEQYF
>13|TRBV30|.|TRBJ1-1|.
TGTGCCTGGGGAGACGGAGGGGATACTGAAGCTTTCTTT
CAWGDGGDTEAFF
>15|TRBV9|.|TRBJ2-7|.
TGTGCCAGCAGCGTAGGATGGGTCAGGGGTTACGAGCAGTACTTC
CASSVGWVRGYEQYF
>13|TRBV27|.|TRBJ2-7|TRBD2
TGTGCCAGCAGTTTTAGCGGGACCTACGAGCAGTACTTC
CASSFSGTYEQYF
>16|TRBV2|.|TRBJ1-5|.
TGTGCCAGCAGTGAAGGAAACAGGGTCTCGGGACAGCCCCAGCATTTT
CASSEGNRVSGQPQHF
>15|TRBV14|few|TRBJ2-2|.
TGTGCCAGCAGCCAAAAAACTAGCCGAACCGGGGAGCTGTTTTTT
CASSQKTSRTGELFF